This passage covers 30 T cell receptor beta chains from one sample sequenced in a study of T cells in Graves' hyperthyroidism and ophthalmopathy. Amplified TCR beta CDR3 regions came from RNA transcripts. First-round RT-PCR targeting the TCR CDR3 was performed with the HTBI primer set. Each CDR3 protein is one row after TCRdb ran MiXCR on the multiplex PCR reads. The table shows approximately 590,000 distinct CDR3 sequences, with 15% to 18% occurring only once. Material for sequencing was blood. These receptors were taken from a woman younger than 45 with Graves' hyperthyroidism.

The sample holds many counts of this clonotype. The chain has TRBV5-1 and TRBJ1-2; D remains unclear. Germline CDR1 SGHRS, CDR2 YFSETQ. This CDR3 is built from 14 residues. V was trimmed by 1 base and J by 1 base, leaving 8 bases between them. The DNA of the CDR3 is TGCGCCAGCAGCTTGACCGACGGTAACTATGGCTACACCTTC. It yields the protein CASSLTDGNYGYTF.

This clonotype was detected many times. The J gene is TRBJ2-4, the V gene TRBV4-1; D ambiguous. The germline CDR1 and CDR2 sequences are MGHRA and YSYEKL. The CDR3 is made up of 14 amino acids. With 1 base removed from V and 8 bases from J, the gap between germline ends came to 12 bases. CDR3 sequence (DNA): TGCGCCAGCAGCCAAGTTTGGGGAAGGGACATTCAGTACTTC. This gives the protein CASSQVWGRDIQYF.

This clonotype has at least ten counts. This chain links TRBV5-1 with TRBJ2-3, with D perhaps matching TRBD2 (6 bases). The CDR3 contains 15 residues. V lost 6 bases, J lost 1 base, and 15 bases lay in between. Germline V gene data show CDR1 as SGHRS and CDR2 as YFSETQ. For the CDR3, the DNA is TGCGCCAGCACCCCCCCCGGGGGTGGCACAGATACGCAGTATTTT. It encodes CASTPPGGGTDTQYF.

The rearrangement joins TRBV4-2 to TRBJ2-3, with TRBD2 matching 9 bases. This CDR3 region has 15 residues. V lost 0 bases, J lost 4 bases, and 2 bases stayed unmatched. The germline V gene has CDR1 LGHNA and CDR2 YNFKEQ. CDR3 amino acids: CASSQEAGGPDTQYF. The CDR3 DNA follows: TGTGCCAGCAGCCAAGAGGCGGGAGGGCCAGATACGCAGTATTTT.

The genes are TRBV5-4 and TRBJ2-2, with D possibly matching TRBD1 (5 bases). The CDR3 contains 14 residues. Germline CDR1 and CDR2: SGHNT and YYREEE (reference sequence). Trimming removed 0 bases from V and 7 bases from J, with 10 bases in between. The CDR3 protein is CASSLGRGHGELFF. The CDR3 nucleotides are TGTGCCAGCAGCTTGGGAAGGGGCCACGGGGAGCTGTTTTTT.

V and J are TRBV11-3 and TRBJ2-3; TRBD1 agrees at 9 bases. The trim removed 5 bases at V and 6 bases at J, leaving 9 bases unmatched. Germline values: CDR1 SGHNT, CDR2 YENEEA. The length of the CDR3 is 15 residues. CDR3 protein: CASSPDRGWADTQYF. The CDR3, as DNA: TGTGCCAGCAGCCCGGACAGGGGTTGGGCGGATACGCAGTATTTT.

V and J are TRBV19 and TRBJ2-3; TRBD1 agrees at 8 bases. The CDR3 runs to 16 residues. J gave up 0 bases and V 8 bases, and 10 bases lay outside the gene matches. Germline CDR1 and CDR2: LNHDA and SQIVND (reference sequence). In nucleotides, the CDR3 is TGTGCCAGTGGTAATCGACAGGGGAGTAGCACAGATACGCAGTATTTT. Translated, it gives CASGNRQGSSTDTQYF.

This clonotype occurred many times. The V gene is TRBV5-1, the J gene TRBJ2-3, with TRBD2 matching over 7 bases. Per the germline V gene, CDR1 is SGHRS and CDR2 is YFSETQ. CDR3 length: 15 amino acids. V trimming: 0 bases; J trimming: 5 bases; junction bases outside the gene matches: 6. DNA for the CDR3: TGCGCCAGCAGCTTGGTAGGGCGGGAGCAAGATACGCAGTATTTT. This encodes CASSLVGREQDTQYF.

This clonotype was seen at least ten times. The V gene is TRBV5-1, the J gene TRBJ2-7; D gene unclear. This CDR3 has 15 amino acids. The germline CDR1 and CDR2 sequences are SGHRS and YFSETQ. Trimming shortened V by 4 bases and J by 7 bases, and 21 bases separated the two germline ends. In DNA, the CDR3 is TGCGCCAGCAGCCCTATGGACCCTCCCCCCCGGGAGCAGTACTTC. Protein product: CASSPMDPPPREQYF. The full variable domain, with the rest looked up from reference TRBV5-1 and TRBJ2-7, is KAGVTQTPRYLIKTRGQQVTLSCSPISGHRSVSWYQQTPGQGLQFLFEYFSETQRNKGNFPGRFSGRQFSNSRSEMNVSTLELGDSALYLCASSPMDPPPREQYFGPGTRLTVT.

This clonotype was seen a handful of times. This chain joins TRBV12-5 and TRBJ2-6; the match to TRBD1 covers 7 bases. The CDR3 is made up of 22 amino acids. CDR1 LGHNT and CDR2 FRNRAP come from the germline V gene. The J segment lost 1 base and the V segment lost 6 bases, leaving 24 bases of the junction unmatched. Here the CDR3 reads CASGSVIEGLGQFLSGANVLTF. DNA of the CDR3: TGTGCTAGTGGCTCCGTAATTGAAGGGTTGGGACAGTTCCTATCTGGGGCCAACGTCCTGACTTTC.

This clonotype was detected ten times or more. The chain joins TRBV27 to TRBJ2-3; 7 positions match TRBD2. V lost 5 bases, J lost 1 base, and 12 bases stayed unmatched. The length of the CDR3 is 17 residues. CDR1 and CDR2 (germline): MNHEY, SMNVEV (reference sequence). The CDR3 sequence is CASSPAGSGIGTDTQYF. DNA for the CDR3: TGTGCCAGCAGTCCAGCCGGCAGCGGGATCGGCACAGATACGCAGTATTTT.

This clonotype has ten or more counts. This sequence joins TRBV27 and TRBJ1-6, with no clear D. Trimming stripped 2 bases from V and 4 bases from J, with 6 bases between. Germline CDR1 and CDR2: MNHEY and SMNVEV (reference sequence). This CDR3 has 14 residues. The CDR3 reads CASSLGLYNSPLHF. The DNA of the CDR3 is TGTGCCAGCAGTTTAGGGCTGTATAATTCACCCCTCCACTTT.

The chain recombines TRBV25-1 with TRBJ1-1; possible D gene TRBD1, 6 bases. Germline CDR1 reads MGHDK; CDR2 reads SYGVNS. The CDR3 has 14 residues. V lost 4 bases and J lost 10, with 19 bases in between. This CDR3 is CASSGYGEGVRAFF. CDR3 coding DNA: TGTGCCAGCAGTGGATATGGGGAGGGGGTTAGAGCTTTCTTT. Complete variable domain (other parts from reference TRBV25-1 and TRBJ1-1): EADIYQTPRYLVIGTGKKITLECSQTMGHDKMYWYQQDPGMELHLIHYSYGVNSTEKGDLSSESTVSRIRTEHFPLTLESARPSHTSQYLCASSGYGEGVRAFFGQGTRLTVV.

In this sample, this clonotype turned up many times. V and J are TRBV12-5 and TRBJ2-1; TRBD1 matches at 8 bases. Trimming removed 7 bases from V and 7 bases from J; junction bases left unmatched: 12. Germline V gene data show CDR1 as LGHNT and CDR2 as FRNRAP. The CDR3 has 15 residues. CDR3 coding DNA: TGTGCTAGTGCCATGTCCGGGACAGGCCTGAATGAGCAGTTCTTC. It is translated as CASAMSGTGLNEQFF. Based on the CDR3 plus reference TRBV12-5 and TRBJ2-1, the full variable domain is DARVTQTPRHKVTEMGQEVTMRCQPILGHNTVFWYRQTMMQGLELLAYFRNRAPLDDSGMPKDRFSAEMPDATLATLKIQPSEPRDSAVYFCASAMSGTGLNEQFFGPGTRLTVL.

V and J are TRBV2 and TRBJ2-1; 10 bases are shared with TRBD1. The germline V gene encodes CDR1 SNHLY and CDR2 FYNNEI. The V gene end was trimmed by 8 bases and the J gene end by 13 bases; junction bases not matched to a gene: 5. The CDR3 contains 11 residues. The DNA of the CDR3 is TGTGCCAGCCGCAGGACAGGGGGTCAGTTCTTC. It is translated as CASRRTGGQFF.

This clonotype was counted only a few times. CDR3 DNA sequence: TGTGCCAGCAGCCGACTAGCGGGAGTAACCGGGGAGCTGTTTTTT. Encoded protein: CASSRLAGVTGELFF. The V gene is TRBV3-1, the J gene TRBJ2-2, with 12 bases matching TRBD2. Germline loops: CDR1 LGHDT, CDR2 YNNKEL (reference sequence). This CDR3 has 15 residues. V was clipped by 4 bases and J by 5 bases; unmatched bases: 2. Combining the CDR3 with reference TRBV3-1 and TRBJ2-2 gives the whole variable domain DTAVSQTPKYLVTQMGNDKSIKCEQNLGHDTMYWYKQDSKKFLKIMFSYNNKELIINETVPNRFSPKSPDKAHLNLHINSLELGDSAVYFCASSRLAGVTGELFFGEGSRLTVL.

The table lists this clonotype with a few counts. This sequence joins TRBV9 and TRBJ2-7, with 7 bases that match TRBD1. Germline assignment: CDR1 SGDLS and CDR2 YYNGEE. This CDR3 has 21 residues. After removal of 0 bases from V and 2 bases from J, the junction contained 23 bases not matched to a gene. The CDR3, as DNA: TGTGCCAGCAGCGTAGCCCCCCCCCTTTACAGGGGTCTCGGGTCTACCTACGAGCAGTACTTC. Protein: CASSVAPPLYRGLGSTYEQYF.

This clonotype was detected ten times or more. This chain uses TRBV6-1 with TRBJ2-2; 10 bases fit TRBD1. CDR1 is MNHNS, CDR2 SASEGT, per germline. The CDR3 loop spans 14 amino acids. After removal of 7 bases from V and 9 bases from J, the junction contained 8 bases not matched to a gene. For the CDR3, the DNA is TGTGCCAGCACCACAAGACAGGGGGCCTGGGAGCTGTTTTTT. It specifies CASTTRQGAWELFF.

A few counts support this clonotype. The rearrangement joins TRBV5-1 to TRBJ1-1; no definite D call. V lost 4 bases, J lost 5 bases, and 9 bases lay in between. Germline V gene sequence: CDR1 SGHRS, CDR2 YFSETQ. The CDR3 runs 12 residues. CDR3 sequence: CASSKGGTEAFF. CDR3 bases: TGCGCCAGCAGCAAGGGTGGGACTGAAGCTTTCTTT. The whole variable domain, remainder taken from reference TRBV5-1 and TRBJ1-1, is KAGVTQTPRYLIKTRGQQVTLSCSPISGHRSVSWYQQTPGQGLQFLFEYFSETQRNKGNFPGRFSGRQFSNSRSEMNVSTLELGDSALYLCASSKGGTEAFFGQGTRLTVV.

This clonotype was recorded many times. The V and J genes are TRBV30 and TRBJ2-1; 13 bases fit TRBD2. Losses at the gene ends were 3 bases for V and 3 bases for J; bases not matched to a gene: 11. The CDR3 extends over 18 amino acids. The germline V gene has CDR1 GTSNPN and CDR2 SVGIG (reference sequence). The CDR3 coding sequence is TGTGCCTGGAGCCCAACAGGACTAGCGGGAGTGGGCTACAATGAGCAGTTCTTC. Protein: CAWSPTGLAGVGYNEQFF.

This clonotype has at least ten counts. This rearrangement joins TRBV28 to TRBJ2-5, with 11 nucleotides matching TRBD2. CDR1 and CDR2 from the germline V gene are MDHEN and SYDVKM. The CDR3 consists of 14 residues. J gave up 3 bases and V 6 bases, and 3 bases lay outside the gene matches. The CDR3 DNA is TGTGCCAGCAGGTCGACTAGCGGGAAAGAGACCCAGTACTTC. Residues: CASRSTSGKETQYF.

This clonotype showed up just a few times. The V gene is TRBV5-1, the J gene TRBJ2-3; 7 nucleotides agree with TRBD1. Per the germline V gene, CDR1 is SGHRS and CDR2 is YFSETQ. CDR3 size: 15 residues. Germline trimming cut 4 bases from V and 4 bases from J; bases unmatched to any gene: 9. CDR3 loop: CASSPGQLTADTQYF. The CDR3 DNA reads as TGCGCCAGCAGCCCGGGACAGCTTACCGCAGATACGCAGTATTTT.

The chain links TRBV24-1 to TRBJ1-1; D gene ambiguous. CDR1 is KGHDR, CDR2 SFDVKD, per germline. The CDR3 spans 12 residues. Trimming removed 3 bases at V and 6 bases at J, with 7 bases between. Here the CDR3 DNA reads TGTGCCACCAGTGATCCAGGATCTGAAGCTTTCTTT. This encodes CATSDPGSEAFF.

This rearrangement joins TRBV27 to TRBJ2-3; 10 bases fit TRBD2. J lost 3 bases, V lost 10 bases, and 13 bases had no gene match. The germline V gene encodes CDR1 MNHEY and CDR2 SMNVEV (reference sequence). The CDR3 is 16 amino acids. CDR3: CATQSSGSPGTDTQYF. The CDR3 DNA sequence: TGTGCCACTCAGTCTAGCGGGAGCCCCGGAACAGATACGCAGTATTTT.

This clonotype occurred many times. The V gene is TRBV2, the J gene TRBJ2-7; 9 nucleotides agree with TRBD2. The CDR3 has 15 residues. Germline assignment: CDR1 SNHLY and CDR2 FYNNEI. V lost 6 bases, J lost 3 bases, and 9 bases stayed unmatched. The CDR3 spells CASSARLAVLYEQYF. The CDR3 nucleotides read TGTGCCAGCAGCGCTCGACTAGCGGTCCTCTACGAGCAGTACTTC.

This clonotype occurred many times. V gene TRBV9 combines with J gene TRBJ2-2; 11 positions agree with TRBD2. This CDR3 has 21 amino acids. V was clipped by 1 base and J by 5 bases; unmatched bases: 19. Germline loops: CDR1 SGDLS, CDR2 YYNGEE. CDR3 DNA sequence: TGTGCCAGCAGCGTAAATTCGTTCGTACTAGCGGGAGAATCTAAAACCGGGGAGCTGTTTTTT. Protein product: CASSVNSFVLAGESKTGELFF.

The V call is TRBV20-1, the J call TRBJ1-5, with D possibly TRBD1 on 5 matching bases. V was trimmed by 3 bases and J by 1 base, leaving 10 bases between them. Germline V lookup: CDR1 DFQATT, CDR2 SNEGSKA (reference sequence). This CDR3 has 14 amino acids. The CDR3 DNA reads as TGCAGTGCTAGCGGGGGGAGAAGCAATCAGCCCCAGCATTTT. Amino acid sequence: CSASGGRSNQPQHF.

DNA of the CDR3: TGTGCCAGCAGTGGAATGGGCGTTGAAGGAGCTTTCTTT. Translation gives CASSGMGVEGAFF. The genes are TRBV28 and TRBJ1-1; no reliable D call. The CDR3 is made up of 13 amino acids. V lost 5 bases and J lost 10, with 17 bases in between. Germline CDR1 MDHEN, CDR2 SYDVKM.

Only a few counts were recorded for this clonotype. The rearrangement links TRBV9 to TRBJ1-2, with D hard to call. The CDR3 is 16 residues long. The V and J ends lost 0 bases and 2 bases respectively, with 14 bases between them. Per germline, CDR1 SGDLS and CDR2 YYNGEE. CDR3 sequence: CASSVGSGHSNYGYTF. Here the CDR3 DNA reads TGTGCCAGCAGCGTAGGATCCGGCCATTCGAACTATGGCTACACCTTC.

There are many counts of this clonotype. The rearrangement links TRBV27 to TRBJ1-1; D gene uncertain. Germline values: CDR1 MNHEY, CDR2 SMNVEV (reference sequence). The CDR3 sequence is 11 residues long. Trimming pared 4 bases from V and 7 bases from J, leaving 7 bases between. CDR3 nucleotide sequence: TGTGCCAGCAGTTACCTGGGTGAAGCTTTCTTT. Amino acid sequence: CASSYLGEAFF.